These 21 T cell receptor beta chains were sequenced from one sample in a study of T-cell memory formation after mild COVID-19. One entry per CDR3 protein results from TCRdb running MiXCR on the 5' RACE reads. The sample shows 100,000 to 150,000 distinct CDR3 sequences, roughly 15% of them seen only once. The sample consisted of PBMCs or a T cell subset sorted from them (not recorded which). The receptors here all came from an adult woman who had mild COVID-19 (a few samples of this study predate the infection). Cell type and time point are not known.

This clonotype was seen at least ten times. V usage is TRBV4-2 and J usage is TRBJ2-7; D unresolved. There are 13 residues in the CDR3. Germline V gives CDR1 LGHNA, CDR2 YNFKEQ. Trimming took off 4 bases at V and 0 bases at J, with 7 bases between the two ends. The CDR3 spells CASSPTASYEQYF. CDR3 coding DNA: TGTGCCAGCAGCCCCACGGCCTCCTACGAGCAGTACTTC.

The genes are TRBV28 and TRBJ1-5, with a tentative D call TRBD1 (5 bases). Trimming shortened V by 5 bases and J by 7 bases, and 18 bases separated the two germline ends. The length of the CDR3 is 15 residues. CDR1 is MDHEN and CDR2 is SYDVKM in the germline V gene. The CDR3 nucleotides are TGTGCCAGCAGTCCCTCAGGGCAGGCAGGGCAGCCCCAGCATTTT. Amino acids: CASSPSGQAGQPQHF.

The chain employs TRBV23-1 and TRBJ2-3; a possible D gene is TRBD1 (6 bases). TRBV23-1 is assigned to the ORF class and has an uncertain function. Between the trimmed V and J ends, which lost 0 bases and 7 bases, there was a span of 20 bases. The CDR3 spans 17 residues. CDR3: CASSQSWGRRDPHTQYF. Written as DNA, the CDR3 is TGCGCCAGCAGTCAATCTTGGGGGCGCAGGGACCCCCATACGCAGTATTTT.

The chain recombines TRBV27 with TRBJ2-7, with a tentative D call TRBD2 (5 bases). Trimming removed 4 bases from V and 0 bases from J, with 7 bases in between. CDR3 length: 13 amino acids. CDR1 is MNHEY, CDR2 SMNVEV, per germline (reference sequence). CDR3 region: CASSWRSSYEQYF. The CDR3, as DNA: TGTGCCAGCAGTTGGAGGAGCTCCTACGAGCAGTACTTC.

This rearrangement joins TRBV24-1 to TRBJ2-6; D is possibly TRBD1 (6 bases). The CDR3 consists of 17 residues. Germline CDR1 KGHDR, CDR2 SFDVKD. V was trimmed by 2 bases and J by 4 bases, leaving 14 bases between them. As DNA, the CDR3 is TGTGCCACCAGTGATTCCGCAGGGACACACGGGGCCAACGTCCTGACTTTC. This sequence encodes CATSDSAGTHGANVLTF.

This clonotype was observed a few times. V usage is TRBV11-3 and J usage is TRBJ2-3; tentatively, D is TRBD2 (6 bases). CDR3 size: 13 residues. V lost 3 bases and J lost 6, with 10 bases in between. Germline V gene lookup returns CDR1 SGHNT and CDR2 YENEEA. The CDR3 reads CASSLDGSDTQYF. In DNA form, the CDR3 reads TGTGCCAGCAGCTTGGACGGGAGTGATACGCAGTATTTT. Combining the CDR3 with reference TRBV11-3 and TRBJ2-3 gives the whole variable domain EAGVVQSPRYKIIEKKQPVAFWCNPISGHNTLYWYLQNLGQGPELLIRYENEEAVDDSQLPKDRFSAERLKGVDSTLKIQPAELGDSAVYLCASSLDGSDTQYFGPGTRLTVL.

The rearrangement links TRBV7-2 to TRBJ1-5, with a weak D call TRBD1 (5 bases). Germline-derived CDR1 and CDR2 are SGHTA and FQGNSA. V gave up 0 bases and J gave up 0 bases, with 9 bases separating them. This CDR3 is built from 16 residues. The CDR3 DNA is TGTGCCAGCAGCTTAGCAGGTGACAGTAGCAATCAGCCCCAGCATTTT. This codes for CASSLAGDSSNQPQHF.

The chain recombines TRBV20-1 with TRBJ1-6, with D hard to call. Germline CDR1 DFQATT, CDR2 SNEGSKA (reference sequence). V lost 0 bases and J 5 bases, leaving 8 bases between the germline ends. The CDR3 spans 14 residues. The CDR3 DNA reads as TGCAGTGCTAGAGAGGCCAGGAATAATTCACCCCTCCACTTT. Residues: CSAREARNNSPLHF.

This clonotype has more than one count but fewer than ten. This sequence joins TRBV5-1 and TRBJ2-1; a weak D match, TRBD2 (6 bases). CDR1 is SGHRS, CDR2 YFSETQ, per germline. V lost 6 bases and J lost 7, with 20 bases in between. The CDR3 totals 15 residues. In DNA, the CDR3 is TGCGCCAGCACCCCCTGGGCTAGCGAAGTGAATGAGCAGTTCTTC. The encoded protein is CASTPWASEVNEQFF. The complete variable domain, with remaining parts taken from reference TRBV5-1 and TRBJ2-1, reads KAGVTQTPRYLIKTRGQQVTLSCSPISGHRSVSWYQQTPGQGLQFLFEYFSETQRNKGNFPGRFSGRQFSNSRSEMNVSTLELGDSALYLCASTPWASEVNEQFFGPGTRLTVL.

This clonotype occurred a few times. This sequence joins TRBV28 and TRBJ2-7, with TRBD2 matching 12 bases. The CDR3 runs 14 residues. The germline V gene has CDR1 MDHEN and CDR2 SYDVKM. Trimming at V came to 9 bases and at J to 3 bases, leaving 6 bases not matched to a gene. The CDR3 region is CASGLAGGIYEQYF. CDR3 sequence (DNA): TGTGCCAGTGGGCTAGCGGGAGGGATCTACGAGCAGTACTTC.

This clonotype was seen more than once but under ten times. The V gene is TRBV24-1, the J gene TRBJ1-4; D may be TRBD1 (5 bases). Germline V gene sequence: CDR1 KGHDR, CDR2 SFDVKD. The CDR3 has 13 amino acids. V lost 5 bases and J lost 6, with 9 bases in between. The CDR3 region is CATSATEDEKLFF. The CDR3 DNA is TGTGCCACCAGTGCGACAGAGGATGAAAAACTGTTTTTT.

This clonotype was seen a few times. The V and J genes are TRBV5-6 and TRBJ2-7, with TRBD2 as a possible D gene (7 bases). Trimming took off 0 bases at V and 9 bases at J, with 16 bases between the two ends. The V gene's germline CDR1 is SGHDT and CDR2 YYEEEE. This CDR3 has 14 residues. The CDR3 coding sequence is TGTGCCAGCAGCTTGGAAGGGGGAGGGCTTGGGCAGTACTTC. Translated: CASSLEGGGLGQYF.

This clonotype was counted between two and nine times. The gene calls are TRBV27 and TRBJ2-2, with TRBD1 matching over 8 bases. The V and J ends lost 6 bases and 5 bases, in that order; junction bases with no gene match: 8. The CDR3 loop spans 15 amino acids. CDR1 MNHEY and CDR2 SMNVEV come from the germline V gene (reference sequence). The CDR3 spells CASSAWDRPTGELFF. Here the CDR3 DNA reads TGTGCCAGCAGCGCTTGGGACAGGCCTACCGGGGAGCTGTTTTTT.

This clonotype was recorded a few times. This chain connects TRBV29-1 to TRBJ2-3; the D is unclear. Germline V gene lookup returns CDR1 SQVTM and CDR2 ANQGSEA. With 2 bases removed from V and 6 bases from J, the gap between germline ends came to 9 bases. The CDR3 sequence is 12 residues long. The CDR3 nucleotides are TGCAGCGTTGAAACGTCGTTGGATACGCAGTATTTT. This encodes CSVETSLDTQYF.

The genes are TRBV4-3 and TRBJ2-7; D is unclear. Germline assignment: CDR1 LGHNA and CDR2 YSLEER. Trimming shortened V by 3 bases and J by 0 bases, and 18 bases separated the two germline ends. The CDR3 has 17 amino acids. CDR3 sequence: CASSQEIRGPSSYEQYF. CDR3 DNA sequence: TGCGCCAGCAGCCAGGAGATCCGCGGACCTAGCTCCTACGAGCAGTACTTC.

J is TRBJ2-5 and V is TRBV7-9, with D possibly TRBD2 on 6 matching bases. The CDR3 length is 14 residues. Looked up from germline, CDR1 is SEHNR and CDR2 is FQNEAQ (reference sequence). V was trimmed by 8 bases and J by 1 base, leaving 14 bases between them. CDR3: CASSLGGFQETQYF. The CDR3 nucleotides read TGTGCCAGCTCCCTGGGGGGATTCCAAGAGACCCAGTACTTC.

This clonotype was observed a few times. The V gene is TRBV7-6, the J gene TRBJ1-6; perhaps TRBD1 as D (6 bases). Germline values: CDR1 SGHVS, CDR2 FNYEAQ. Trimming took 8 bases from V and 8 from J, leaving 22 bases between them. This CDR3 region has 16 residues. In nucleotides, the CDR3 is TGTGCCAGCGGGAACCAAGGGGGGGCGTTGGATTCACCCCTCCACTTT. Its translation: CASGNQGGALDSPLHF.

This chain connects TRBV20-1 to TRBJ2-1, with TRBD1 matching over 7 bases. From germline, CDR1 is DFQATT and CDR2 SNEGSKA (reference sequence). CDR3 length: 13 amino acids. V lost 5 bases to trimming and J lost 4 bases; unmatched junction nucleotides: 5. In nucleotides, the CDR3 is TGCAGTGCTGGAACAGGGGCATACAATGAGCAGTTCTTC. Residues: CSAGTGAYNEQFF.

This clonotype was counted only a few times. The chain has TRBV15 and TRBJ1-5; a possible D gene is TRBD1 (5 bases). The CDR3 covers 17 residues. CDR1 is LNHNV, CDR2 YYDKDF, per germline (reference sequence). The germline V and J ends were trimmed by 8 bases and 2 bases, with 22 bases remaining between them. The CDR3 DNA follows: TGTGCCACCTCACCGGAGGGGAAGGGGTATGGCAATCAGCCCCAGCATTTT. The encoded protein is CATSPEGKGYGNQPQHF. Based on the CDR3 plus reference TRBV15 and TRBJ1-5, the full variable domain is DAMVIQNPRYQVTQFGKPVTLSCSQTLNHNVMYWYQQKSSQAPKLLFHYYDKDFNNEADTPDNFQSRRPNTSFCFLDIRSPGLGDTAMYLCATSPEGKGYGNQPQHFGDGTRLSIL.

The rearrangement links TRBV7-2 to TRBJ2-1; 13 nucleotides agree with TRBD2. The CDR3 contains 15 residues. Germline V gene sequence: CDR1 SGHTA, CDR2 FQGNSA. With V trimmed by 6 bases and J by 7 bases, 6 bases remained unmatched. The CDR3 DNA reads TGTGCCAGCAGTTGGACTAGCGGGAGTCATAATGAGCAGTTCTTC. Its translation is CASSWTSGSHNEQFF.

This clonotype showed up just a few times. The gene calls are TRBV24-1 and TRBJ2-1, with a weak D call TRBD2 (6 bases). The CDR3 runs to 14 residues. Per germline, CDR1 KGHDR and CDR2 SFDVKD. Trimming stripped 7 bases from V and 8 bases from J, with 17 bases between. The CDR3 spells CATREGWLSDEQFF. CDR3 DNA sequence: TGTGCCACCAGGGAGGGGTGGCTGAGCGATGAGCAGTTCTTC.